This TCR beta chain was identified during a study of naive and memory T cell subsets (dated by TCRdb to the late 2010s). With respect to the entire study: An open-source, UMI-based TCR alpha and beta sequencing pipeline was applied to sorted naive and memory peripheral blood T cell subsets. IgG serology results and the functional CMV T cell responses were in complete agreement. RNA was DNase-treated and reverse transcribed with TCR constant-region primers, mostly using SuperScript III.

To prepare the library, UMI-ligation and nested PCR was applied. The beta constant-region primer was an equimolar mix of two oligonucleotides covering both TRBC1 and TRBC2. Four rounds of PCR were used to amplify ligated cDNA, with nested alpha and beta constant-region primers being used together with the SP2 primer. A single-stranded oligonucleotide containing the SP2 primer and a 12-nucleotide UMI was joined to the 3' end of the cDNA by T4 RNA ligase 1. Incubation of the ligation reaction was carried out at 16 degrees C for about 18-25 hours. PCR2 was typically performed as a SYBR Green qPCR and was stopped at a predetermined threshold so that over-amplification was prevented. All purifications after the first were performed with Agencourt AMPure XP magnetic beads. Libraries were quantified by Qubit and checked on a TapeStation, where a main peak was expected near 650 bp. Pooled libraries were sequenced on an Illumina MiSeq with v2 2x251 paired-end kits, typically giving about 0.9-2.1 million reads per sample. Libraries were pooled at about 3.7 nM per sample, and 5-7% PhiX was added to improve cluster recognition. As for the authors' bioinformatics: Decombinator assigned V and J genes to Demultiplexor-processed FASTQ reads by tag matching, allowing a single base-pair mismatch. By using UMIs, Collapsinator corrected both sequencing errors and the frequency errors caused by PCR heterogeneity. CDR3Translator translated TCRs and extracted CDR3s from the conserved cysteine to the FGXG phenylalanine, flagging non-productive sequences. Gini, Shannon entropy and inverse Simpson indices were computed after subsampling the repertoires to the same number of UMI-defined TCRs. Within the linear range, a power law was fitted to clonotype abundance distributions using maximum likelihood. Similar UMI counts, unique TCR numbers and clonal distributions were obtained with the pipeline and with MIGEC on one naive CD8 sample. In one analysis, naive TCRs also found in any memory subset of the same donor were removed from the naive repertoire. The repertoires were searched for just under 7,500 CMV-associated CDR3 sequences that had been compiled from VDJdb and a published dataset. The raw public reads went through TCRdb reprocessing: fastp at Q25, MiXCR clone calling, in-frame beta chains kept. Entries that share a CDR3 protein sequence are merged under the most common genes and DNA. For this entry, the V and J calls and clone size follow TCRdb and not the study's own pipeline. Present in this sample are around 140,000 distinct CDR3 sequences, approximately 22% of which were seen just once. 0.095% to 0.12% of the sample belongs to the ten largest clones.

This clonotype was seen once. There is no known antigen for this receptor. Base qualities are not provided; no much larger clone lies one nucleotide away. From the second PCR step onward, the TCR alpha chain libraries and the TCR beta chain libraries were amplified separately. The CMV status of each donor was determined by measuring IFNgamma production from CD4+ T cells after fresh PBMCs had been stimulated overnight with CMV viral lysate. CD4 T cells were positively selected using Miltenyi beads, after which CD8 T cells were positively selected from the CD4-negative fraction. Cells stained for CD3, CD4, CD8, CD45RA, CD27 and a live/dead dye were sorted on a BD Aria II into four subsets by CD45RA and CD27. Blood came from a few healthy volunteers, each fractionated into CD4 and CD8 T cells and then into four differentiation subsets. About 120 ml of peripheral blood was taken from each donor, and PBMC were separated by density-gradient centrifugation on Ficoll-Paque PLUS. The sorted cells were lysed in RLT buffer, after which RNA was extracted using a Qiagen RNeasy kit and kept at -80 degrees C.

Sequences MNHNY (CDR1) and SVGAGI (CDR2) are obtained from the germline V gene (reference sequence). The CDR3, from cysteine to phenylalanine, totals 15 residues. Only CDR3 DNA remains: 45 bases, in frame from the first base. The V end loses 0 bases and the J end loses 5 bases, and a stretch of 14 bases separates them. Study-level results and caveats: RNA-based TCR counts may be influenced by expression changes linked to T cell activation and differentiation. No ground truth was available to validate the repertoire findings for the naive and memory subsets. In both CD4 and CD8 cells, going from naive through CM, EM and EMRA, the Gini index went up while Shannon and inverse Simpson diversity went down. After error correction, over 95% of naive TCR sequences appeared only once, giving much steeper abundance distributions than memory subsets. A power law was followed by TCR abundance, with an exponent that differed between naive and memory subsets but was consistent across the three individuals. Single alpha or beta chain sequences, rather than paired alpha/beta receptors, were used to define clonotypes. Naive repertoires, especially CD8, contained a few larger clonotypes, possibly memory cells re-expressing CD45RA.

Material for sequencing was naive CD4+ T cells from blood. The cell subset or site label for this specimen denotes: naive T cells, CD45RA high CD27+. The chain joins TRBV6-6 to TRBJ2-7, and perhaps TRBD2 as D gene, on 6 matching bases. The TCR was taken from a human donor in good health. DNA sequence: TGTGCCAGCAGTTACTCGATTGCTGGAGGGGACGAGCAGTACTTC. Protein translation: CASSYSIAGGDEQYF.